The rows below give T cell receptor beta chains drawn from one sample of a study of blood T cells in healthy people across ages. One entry per CDR3 protein, called by TCRdb with MiXCR from the 5' RACE reads. Of over 500,000 distinct CDR3 sequences listed, over 25% were seen once; the top ten hold approximately 3.7%. These sequences were also reported in another study, on T cells of mothers and their children.

Sequences were obtained from blood. The receptors come from a boy aged 2 to 10 in good health. Each CDR3 is given with its conserved first and last residue. Fields, in order: J gene, V gene, D gene, clone size, CDR3 DNA, CDR3 protein. D genes are given only for firm matches. Size is omitted from some rows. Given values are once, few, many or a class for expanded clones.

J: TRBJ2-7
V: TRBV20-1
D: TRBD1
size: NA
DNA: TGCAGTGCCCCCAGACAGGGGGTTTTGTACTTC
CDR3: CSAPRQGVLYF

J: TRBJ2-7
V: TRBV2
D: TRBD2
size: few
DNA: TGTGCCAGCAGGGCTCTAGCGGGAGACGAGCAGTACTTC
CDR3: CASRALAGDEQYF

J: TRBJ1-3
V: TRBV5-1
D: TRBD1
size: many
DNA: TGCGCCAGCAGCCCAATACCGGGACAGGGGAGAAACACCATATATTTT
CDR3: CASSPIPGQGRNTIYF

J: TRBJ2-2
V: TRBV24-1
D: NA
size: NA
DNA: TGTGCCACCAGTGATTTGAATAGCGGCGGGGAGCTGTTTTTT
CDR3: CATSDLNSGGELFF

J: TRBJ2-5
V: TRBV7-9
D: NA
size: NA
DNA: TGTGCCAGCAGCTTAGCGGGGTCGGGAGAGACCCAGTACTTC
CDR3: CASSLAGSGETQYF

J: TRBJ1-2
V: TRBV29-1
D: NA
size: NA
DNA: TGCAGCTCTCCGGGGGAGGGCTATGGCTACACCTTC
CDR3: CSSPGEGYGYTF

J: TRBJ2-1
V: TRBV24-1
D: NA
size: NA
DNA: TGTGCCACCAGTGACCCCTCGAGGGGCGGGACTCAGTTCTTC
CDR3: CATSDPSRGGTQFF

J: TRBJ1-6
V: TRBV12-3/TRBV12-4
D: TRBD1
size: NA
DNA: TGTGCCAGCAGTTCGGACAGGGAAGGATCACCCCTCCACTTT
CDR3: CASSSDREGSPLHF

J: TRBJ2-3
V: TRBV29-1
D: NA
size: few
DNA: TGCAGCGTTGAAACCGAGAGCACAGATACGCAGTATTTT
CDR3: CSVETESTDTQYF

J: TRBJ2-4
V: TRBV30
D: TRBD1
size: NA
DNA: TGTGCCTGGAGTCGGAGACAGGGGACCTCCAAAAACATTCAGTACTTC
CDR3: CAWSRRQGTSKNIQYF

J: TRBJ1-5
V: TRBV10-3
D: TRBD1
size: few
DNA: TGTGCCATCAGTGTGGGACAGGATCAGCCCCAGCATTTT
CDR3: CAISVGQDQPQHF

J: TRBJ1-6
V: TRBV4-3
D: NA
size: NA
DNA: TGCGCCAGCAGCCAAGCAGGGGAGGAATCACCCCTCCACTTT
CDR3: CASSQAGEESPLHF

J: TRBJ2-5
V: TRBV30
D: NA
size: NA
DNA: TGTGCCTGGAGCTGGGGGTACCAAGAGACCCAGTACTTC
CDR3: CAWSWGYQETQYF

J: TRBJ2-6
V: TRBV4-3
D: NA
size: many
DNA: TGCGCCAGCAGCCAAGTCTCAGGGGCGGGGGCCAACGTCCTGACTTTC
CDR3: CASSQVSGAGANVLTF

J: TRBJ1-4
V: TRBV20-1
D: TRBD1
size: few
DNA: TGCAGTGCTAGTACCGGGACAGCCTCAGGAAAACTGTTTTTT
CDR3: CSASTGTASGKLFF

J: TRBJ2-4
V: TRBV10-3
D: NA
size: NA
DNA: TGTGCCATCAGTGAGTCGTTATCACTACTAGCCAAAAACATTCAGTACTTC
CDR3: CAISESLSLLAKNIQYF

J: TRBJ2-3
V: TRBV20-1
D: NA
size: NA
DNA: TGCAGTGTAAACCGGGGGACCGGCACAGATACGCAGTATTTT
CDR3: CSVNRGTGTDTQYF

J: TRBJ2-1
V: TRBV6-2/TRBV6-3
D: TRBD2
size: many
DNA: TGTGCCAGCAGTTACTCCTCACTAGCGGGGGTCTACAATGAGCAGTTCTTC
CDR3: CASSYSSLAGVYNEQFF

J: TRBJ2-3
V: TRBV12-3/TRBV12-4
D: NA
size: NA
DNA: TGTGCCAGCAGTTTAGATTCAGCTCACACAGATACGCAGTATTTT
CDR3: CASSLDSAHTDTQYF

J: TRBJ2-3
V: TRBV7-6
D: TRBD1
size: NA
DNA: TGTGCCAGCAGCTTAAGGGTCCGAGACAGGGTATTACCGGATACGCAGTATTTT
CDR3: CASSLRVRDRVLPDTQYF

J: TRBJ2-2
V: TRBV3-1
D: NA
size: few
DNA: TGTGCCAGCAGCCAAGAAGTTTCACCCGGGGAGCTGTTTTTT
CDR3: CASSQEVSPGELFF

J: TRBJ2-7
V: TRBV6-5
D: NA
size: few
DNA: TGTGCCAGCAGTTACGGATATCAATTGGGGGGTCTCAACGAGCAGTACTTC
CDR3: CASSYGYQLGGLNEQYF

J: TRBJ2-5
V: TRBV7-6
D: TRBD2
size: NA
DNA: TGTGCCAGCAGCTTAAGTGGGACTAGAAAGACCCAGTACTTC
CDR3: CASSLSGTRKTQYF

J: TRBJ1-2
V: TRBV5-1
D: NA
size: few
DNA: TGCGCCAGCAGCTTGGATGGGGGGGAACGCAACCATGGCTACACCTTC
CDR3: CASSLDGGERNHGYTF

J: TRBJ2-1
V: TRBV6-5
D: NA
size: NA
DNA: TGTGCCAGCAGTTACGAGTTTGGGGGCAACAATGAGCAGTTCTTC
CDR3: CASSYEFGGNNEQFF

J: TRBJ2-7
V: TRBV30
D: TRBD2
size: few
DNA: TGTGCCTGGAGTGTAGCGGGAGTAAAGCAGTACTTC
CDR3: CAWSVAGVKQYF

J: TRBJ2-4
V: TRBV3-1
D: NA
size: NA
DNA: TGTGCCAGCAGCCAAGTCTTCCAGGCTTCCAAAAACATTCAGTACTTC
CDR3: CASSQVFQASKNIQYF

J: TRBJ1-1
V: TRBV7-9
D: NA
size: NA
DNA: TGTGCCAGCAGCTTAGGGAGGACTCCCACTGAAGCTTTCTTT
CDR3: CASSLGRTPTEAFF

J: TRBJ1-1
V: TRBV5-5
D: NA
size: few
DNA: TGTGCCAGCAGCTTGGCCTGGGGGTTTGAAGCTTTCTTT
CDR3: CASSLAWGFEAFF

J: TRBJ1-4
V: TRBV29-1
D: NA
size: NA
DNA: TGCAGCGTAACCTCCAGGGGCCCTAATGAAAAACTGTTTTTT
CDR3: CSVTSRGPNEKLFF

J: TRBJ2-3
V: TRBV20-1
D: TRBD2
size: NA
DNA: TGCAGTGCTAGAGATAGCGGGAGATACACAGATACGCAGTATTTT
CDR3: CSARDSGRYTDTQYF

J: TRBJ2-5
V: TRBV7-9
D: NA
size: NA
DNA: TGTGCGGCCGGAGAGACCCAGTACTTC
CDR3: CAAGETQYF

J: TRBJ1-1
V: TRBV5-1
D: NA
size: few
DNA: TGCGCCAGCAGCACCGACCTGAACACTGAAGCTTTCTTT
CDR3: CASSTDLNTEAFF

J: TRBJ2-6
V: TRBV5-1
D: TRBD1
size: many
DNA: TGCGCCAGCAGCTTACAGGGGGCCGCTTTCTCTGGGGCCAACGTCCTGACTTTC
CDR3: CASSLQGAAFSGANVLTF

J: TRBJ2-7
V: TRBV7-2
D: NA
size: NA
DNA: TGTGCCAGCAGCCCGGGGGGCATACTCTCCTACGAGCAGTACTTC
CDR3: CASSPGGILSYEQYF

J: TRBJ2-5
V: TRBV5-1
D: TRBD1
size: few
DNA: TGCGCCAGCAACCCCGAGCCGGGACAGGTCGAGACCCAGTACTTC
CDR3: CASNPEPGQVETQYF

J: TRBJ2-7
V: TRBV7-3
D: TRBD2
size: NA
DNA: TGTGCCAGCAGCTTAACCGGCGGACTAGCGGTCTACGAGCAGTACTTC
CDR3: CASSLTGGLAVYEQYF

J: TRBJ2-1
V: TRBV13
D: TRBD1
size: few
DNA: TGTGCCAGCAGCCCAAAGTGGACAGGGCTCAAGGGGCAGTTCTTC
CDR3: CASSPKWTGLKGQFF

J: TRBJ2-2
V: TRBV4-1
D: NA
size: NA
DNA: TGCGCCAGCAGCCGGCAAGGGACTTTCCTTACCGGGGAGCTGTTTTTT
CDR3: CASSRQGTFLTGELFF

J: TRBJ2-3
V: TRBV5-1
D: NA
size: NA
DNA: TGCGCCAGCAGTTCTAGCGAGGTTCGTGCAGATACGCAGTATTTT
CDR3: CASSSSEVRADTQYF

J: TRBJ1-2
V: TRBV20-1
D: TRBD1
size: NA
DNA: TGCAGTGCTAGAGATGTAACAGGGGGCAGCTATGGCTACACCTTC
CDR3: CSARDVTGGSYGYTF

J: TRBJ1-2
V: TRBV6-5
D: TRBD1
size: NA
DNA: TGTGCCAGCAGTTACTCCCGCGGGACAGGCATTCGCTACACCTTC
CDR3: CASSYSRGTGIRYTF

J: TRBJ2-7
V: TRBV2
D: TRBD1
size: NA
DNA: TGTGCCAGCAGAAGGGACAGAAACTACGAGCAGTACTTC
CDR3: CASRRDRNYEQYF

J: TRBJ2-2
V: TRBV29-1
D: NA
size: few
DNA: TGCAGCTCCACCAGGGCCGGCGGGGAGCTGTTTTTT
CDR3: CSSTRAGGELFF

J: TRBJ2-2
V: TRBV11-2
D: TRBD1
size: NA
DNA: TGTGCCAGCAGCTTTAGGACAGGGGGACCCGGGGAGCTGTTTTTT
CDR3: CASSFRTGGPGELFF